These 10 T cell receptor beta chains share one sample of origin, sequenced in a study of human T cells and chemical hapten exposure (dated by TCRdb to about 2021). Unfractionated whole blood was collected in Tempus Blood RNA tubes, and total RNA was extracted from that blood. During library preparation, unique molecular identifiers were attached to individual cDNA molecules so that TCRs could be counted quantitatively and reproducibly. The raw public data were reprocessed by TCRdb itself: fastp quality trimming at Q25, MiXCR clonotype calling, in-frame beta chains only. Rows matching on CDR3 protein sequence are summarized as one entry with the most common DNA and genes. The sample table lists a few hundred distinct CDR3 sequences, 39% of them with a count of one. The leading ten clones occupy roughly 74% of the sample. Sequenced material: whole blood. Source of these receptors: a human donor who had alopecia or was a healthy volunteer (not recorded which). Some clones in this sample may be carry-over from other donors' samples. This table probably holds off-target reads from a library built for another chain.

The gene calls are TRBV18 and TRBJ1-2, with 7 bases matching TRBD1. V dropped 3 bases and J dropped 6; count of bases not matched to a gene: 7. The CDR3 extends over 14 amino acids. Germline V gives CDR1 KGHSH, CDR2 LQKENI. The CDR3 protein is CASSPTGTENGYTF. Written as DNA, the CDR3 is TGTGCCAGCTCACCGACAGGGACGGAGAATGGCTACACCTTC.

This clonotype is deemed large. The chain recombines TRBV7-6 with TRBJ1-4; D call uncertain. Germline-derived CDR1 and CDR2 are SGHVS and FNYEAQ. The CDR3 is 15 residues long. Trimming took 5 bases from V and 3 from J, leaving 13 bases between them. CDR3 residues: CASSQSPGANEKLFF. The CDR3 DNA reads TGTGCCAGCAGCCAAAGTCCTGGGGCTAATGAAAAACTGTTTTTT.

The chain couples TRBV23-1 to TRBJ2-7; D not certain. TRBV23-1 is assigned to the ORF class and has an uncertain function. Trimming stripped 6 bases from V and 4 bases from J, with 13 bases between. The CDR3 runs 13 residues. CDR3 residues: CASSHKHEYEQYV. The CDR3, as DNA: TGCGCCAGCAGCCACAAACACGAGTACGAGCAGTACGTC.

This clonotype is judged large. V gene TRBV7-9 combines with J gene TRBJ2-1; D is ambiguous. Germline CDR1 reads SEHNR; CDR2 reads FQNEAQ (reference sequence). The CDR3 spans 15 residues. V was clipped by 5 bases and J by 2 bases, with 13 bases between them. The CDR3 spells CASSLRTETYNEQFF. The CDR3 DNA reads as TGTGCCAGCAGCCTACGGACGGAAACCTACAATGAGCAGTTCTTC.

The CDR3 loop reads CSGGRRYNEQFF. CDR3 bases: TGCAGTGGGGGACGACGTTACAATGAGCAGTTCTTC. The chain is built from TRBV20-1 and TRBJ2-1, with D perhaps assigned TRBD1 or TRBD2 (5 bases each). V lost 7 bases to trimming and J lost 4 bases, with 11 bases between them. Germline loops: CDR1 DFQATT, CDR2 SNEGSKA (reference sequence). CDR3 size: 12 residues.

This clonotype was observed a few times. The CDR3 spells CSAESGSSYEQYF. As DNA, the CDR3 is TGCAGTGCGGAAAGCGGGAGCTCCTACGAGCAGTACTTC. The chain links TRBV20-1 to TRBJ2-7, with TRBD2 matching over 8 bases. The ends lost 6 bases at V and 0 bases at J; junction bases unmatched: 4. Germline V gene data show CDR1 as DFQATT and CDR2 as SNEGSKA (reference sequence). This CDR3 is built from 13 residues.

This chain connects TRBV18 to TRBJ2-7, with TRBD2 as a possible D gene (6 bases). CDR1 KGHSH and CDR2 LQKENI come from the germline V gene. The CDR3 length is 14 residues. V was pared by 4 bases and J by 6 bases, with 16 bases between. This CDR3 reads CASSLYSGDGEQYF. CDR3 DNA sequence: TGTGCCAGCTCACTTTATTCGGGGGACGGCGAGCAGTACTTC.

The J gene is TRBJ2-1, the V gene TRBV3-1, with 11 bases that match TRBD2. CDR1 and CDR2 from the germline V gene are LGHDT and YNNKEL (reference sequence). The CDR3 is 15 residues long. J was trimmed by 8 bases and V by 5 bases; bases with no gene match: 8. As DNA, the CDR3 is TGTGCCAGCAGCGAGGTAGCGGGAGGGCGCGATGAGCAGTTCTTC. Translated, it gives CASSEVAGGRDEQFF.

The chain uses TRBV6-1 and TRBJ2-1; D possibly corresponds to TRBD1 (5 bases). The CDR3 contains 14 residues. V gave up 7 bases and J gave up 7 bases, with 17 bases separating them. Germline V gives CDR1 MNHNS, CDR2 SASEGT. This CDR3 is CASTIGAYGNEQFF. CDR3 bases: TGTGCCAGCACCATAGGGGCCTATGGTAATGAGCAGTTCTTC.

This clonotype was seen more than once but under ten times. The chain carries TRBV7-2 and TRBJ2-3; D gene uncertain. CDR3 length: 19 amino acids. Germline CDR1 and CDR2: SGHTA and FQGNSA. The V end was cut by 7 bases, the J end by 4 bases, with 30 bases between. DNA of the CDR3: TGTGCCAGCACTATGGTACTATATCGATTTAAACGCGTCCCAGATACGCAGTATTTT. It is translated as CASTMVLYRFKRVPDTQYF.